A selection of T cell receptor beta chains follows, all from one sample in a study of blood T cell repertoires in COVID-19. Clones were sequenced by immunoSEQ multiplex PCR, and TCRdb holds only the in-frame ones, with some missing. The sample lists roughly 67,000 clones; about 80% were seen once. Sequencing used peripheral blood. The receptors come from a woman in her fifties or sixties with acute or convalescent COVID-19. CDR3s leave out the opening cysteine and the closing phenylalanine or tryptophan. The order of the fields is J gene, CDR3 length, clone size, V gene, CDR3 protein. Clone size is not always given. Where it is, it says once, few, many or a class for expanded clones.

TRBJ1-2,12,NA,TRBV24-1,ATSDLAQDYGYT
TRBJ1-5,12,NA,TRBV21-1,ASSKGQINQPQH
TRBJ2-7,14,NA,TRBV4-2,ASSQDSGLGIREQY
TRBJ1-1,13,NA,TRBV18,ASSPPTALNTEAF
TRBJ1-3,14,NA,TRBV3-1/TRBV3-2,ASSQEFRLSGNTIY
TRBJ1-1,12,few,TRBV19,ASMVGELNTEAF
TRBJ2-3,12,NA,TRBV7-3,ASSLAGNTDTQY
TRBJ2-7,12,NA,TRBV5-1,ASNPSGAVSEQY
TRBJ1-1,11,NA,TRBV11-2,ASSLESAGEAF
TRBJ2-7,12,few,TRBV6-5,ASSSPDRGYEQY
TRBJ2-1,14,NA,TRBV9,ASSVGITPLYNEQF
TRBJ1-2,12,NA,TRBV4-1,ASSQGTGNYGYT
TRBJ2-3,14,NA,TRBV7-8,ATSTGTSVLADTQY
TRBJ2-1,12,few,TRBV11-2,ASSLALAANEQF
TRBJ2-7,13,once,TRBV6-5,ASTLAGGIPYEQY
TRBJ2-4,13,NA,TRBV3-1/TRBV3-2,ASSQQVVAKNIQY
TRBJ1-1,12,NA,TRBV5-1,ASSTRDRDTEAF
TRBJ2-3,10,NA,TRBV9,ASSAYTDTQY
TRBJ2-7,10,NA,TRBV6-5,ASTQGSREQY
TRBJ1-4,12,NA,TRBV18,ASSPTGGQEKLF
TRBJ2-3,13,once,TRBV2,ASSPGLAEADTQY
TRBJ2-3,14,NA,TRBV6-4,ASSATLAGGTDTQY
TRBJ2-1,13,NA,TRBV5-4,ASSLEGSAYNEQF
TRBJ1-1,10,few,TRBV21-1,ASSKGHSGAF
TRBJ1-1,14,NA,TRBV30,AWSPPRGQLNTEAF
TRBJ2-7,14,NA,TRBV6-1,ASSEKAGTGSHEQY
TRBJ1-5,13,NA,TRBV9,ASSEGTVGPQPQH
TRBJ1-4,14,NA,TRBV2,ASSEGFGGKGEKLF
TRBJ2-3,14,NA,TRBV21-1,ASNPRGDRRTDTQY
TRBJ2-3,12,NA,TRBV30,AWGGVPSTDTQY
TRBJ2-2,12,NA,TRBV10-1,ASSETGGTGELF
TRBJ2-7,10,NA,TRBV10-2,ASRGAGYEQY
TRBJ2-2,14,NA,TRBV9,ASSVGLNRGTGELF
TRBJ2-1,13,NA,TRBV9,ASSPTSSGYGEQF
TRBJ1-1,14,few,TRBV7-9,ASSQSAGTGGTEAF
TRBJ1-5,12,NA,TRBV19,ASSRRGAIQPQH
TRBJ1-5,13,NA,TRBV2,ASSLDRARSQPQH
TRBJ1-6,12,NA,TRBV2,ASSESGRNSPLH